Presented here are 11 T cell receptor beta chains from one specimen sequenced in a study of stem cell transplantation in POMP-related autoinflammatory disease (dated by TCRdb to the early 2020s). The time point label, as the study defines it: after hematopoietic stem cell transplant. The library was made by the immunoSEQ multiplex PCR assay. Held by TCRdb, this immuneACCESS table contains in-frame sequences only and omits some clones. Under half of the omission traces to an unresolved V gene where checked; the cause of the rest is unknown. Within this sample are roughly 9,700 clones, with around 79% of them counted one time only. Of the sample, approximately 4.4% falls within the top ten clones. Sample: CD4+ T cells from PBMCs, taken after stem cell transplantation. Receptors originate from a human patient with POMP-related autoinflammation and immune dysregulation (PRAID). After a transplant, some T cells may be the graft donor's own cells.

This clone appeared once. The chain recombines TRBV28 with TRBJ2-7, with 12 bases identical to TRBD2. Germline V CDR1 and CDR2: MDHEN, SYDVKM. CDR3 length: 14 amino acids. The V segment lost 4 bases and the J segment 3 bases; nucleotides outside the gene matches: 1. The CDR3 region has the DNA TGTGCCAGCAGTTCGACTAGCGGGGGCTACGAGCAGTACTTC. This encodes CASSSTSGGYEQYF.

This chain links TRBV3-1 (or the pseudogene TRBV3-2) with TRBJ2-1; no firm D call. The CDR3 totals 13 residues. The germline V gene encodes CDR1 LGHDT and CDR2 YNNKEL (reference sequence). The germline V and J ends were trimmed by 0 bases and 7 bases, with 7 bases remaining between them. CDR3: CASSQDRWNEQFF. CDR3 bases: TGTGCCAGCAGCCAAGATAGGTGGAATGAGCAGTTCTTC.

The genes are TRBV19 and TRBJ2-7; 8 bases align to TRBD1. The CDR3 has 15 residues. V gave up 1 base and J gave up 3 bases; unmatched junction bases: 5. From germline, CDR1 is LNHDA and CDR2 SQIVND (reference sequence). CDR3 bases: TGTGCCAGTAGTATAGGGGGGACAGGAGACTACGAGCAGTACTTC. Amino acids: CASSIGGTGDYEQYF.

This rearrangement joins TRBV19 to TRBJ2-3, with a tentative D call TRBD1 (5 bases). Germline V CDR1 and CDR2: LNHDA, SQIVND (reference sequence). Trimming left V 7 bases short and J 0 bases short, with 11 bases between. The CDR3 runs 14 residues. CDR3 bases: TGTGCCAGTAACCGACAGAAAAGCACAGATACGCAGTATTTT. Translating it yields CASNRQKSTDTQYF. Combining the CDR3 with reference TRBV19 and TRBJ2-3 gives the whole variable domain DGGITQSPKYLFRKEGQNVTLSCEQNLNHDAMYWYRQDPGQGLRLIYYSQIVNDFQKGDIAEGYSVSREKKESFPLTVTSAQKNPTAFYLCASNRQKSTDTQYFGPGTRLTVL.

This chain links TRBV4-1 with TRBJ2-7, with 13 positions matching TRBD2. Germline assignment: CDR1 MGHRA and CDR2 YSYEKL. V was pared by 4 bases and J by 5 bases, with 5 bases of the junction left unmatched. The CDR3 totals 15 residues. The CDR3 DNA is TGCGCCAGCAGCCCCAGGACTAGCGGGAGCGACGAGCAGTACTTC. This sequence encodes CASSPRTSGSDEQYF.

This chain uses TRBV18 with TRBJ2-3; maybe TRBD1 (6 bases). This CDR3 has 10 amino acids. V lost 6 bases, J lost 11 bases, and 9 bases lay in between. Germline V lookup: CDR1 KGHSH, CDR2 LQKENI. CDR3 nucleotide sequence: TGTGCCAGCTCCTTAGGGGGGCAGTATTTT. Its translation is CASSLGGQYF.

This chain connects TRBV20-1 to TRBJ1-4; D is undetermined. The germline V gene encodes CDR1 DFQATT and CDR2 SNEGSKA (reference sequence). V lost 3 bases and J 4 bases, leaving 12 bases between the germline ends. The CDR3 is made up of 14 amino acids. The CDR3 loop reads CSASWPGFNEKLFF. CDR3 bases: TGCAGTGCTAGTTGGCCGGGGTTTAATGAAAAACTGTTTTTT.

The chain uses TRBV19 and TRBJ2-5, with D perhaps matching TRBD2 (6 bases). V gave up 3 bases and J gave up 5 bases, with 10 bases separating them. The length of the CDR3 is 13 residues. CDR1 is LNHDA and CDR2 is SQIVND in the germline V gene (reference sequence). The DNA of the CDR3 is TGTGCCAGTAGTATGAGGAGGGAGGAGACCCAGTACTTC. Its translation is CASSMRREETQYF.

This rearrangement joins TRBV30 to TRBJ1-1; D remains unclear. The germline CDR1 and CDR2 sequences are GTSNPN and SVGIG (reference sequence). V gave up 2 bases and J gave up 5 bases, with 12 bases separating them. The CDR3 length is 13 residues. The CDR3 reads CAWSIIIGTEAFF. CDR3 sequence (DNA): TGTGCCTGGAGTATTATAATAGGAACTGAAGCTTTCTTT.

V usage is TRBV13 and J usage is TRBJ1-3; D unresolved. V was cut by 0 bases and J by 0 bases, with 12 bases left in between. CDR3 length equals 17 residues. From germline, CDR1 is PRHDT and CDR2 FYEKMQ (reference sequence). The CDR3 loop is CASSLGLGASSGNTIYF. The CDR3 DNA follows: TGTGCCAGCAGCTTAGGCCTTGGAGCGAGCTCTGGAAACACCATATATTTT.

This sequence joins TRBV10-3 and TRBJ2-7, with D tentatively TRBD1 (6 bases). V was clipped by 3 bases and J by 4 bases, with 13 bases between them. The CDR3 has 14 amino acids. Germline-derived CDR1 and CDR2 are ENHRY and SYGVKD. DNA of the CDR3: TGTGCCATCAGTGACCGGACAGATTCTTACGAGCAGTACTTC. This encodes CAISDRTDSYEQYF.